The 6 T cell receptor beta chains given below trace back to one sample, sequenced in a study of cytomegalovirus exposure and HLA in healthy donors. Sequencing was performed with immunoSEQ multiplex PCR; in TCRdb, only in-frame clones are kept and a portion is missing. The data show about 360,000 clones, with about nine tenths seen just once and 0.65% to 0.95% held by the top ten. The sequenced sample was PBMCs. The receptors come from a young woman in good health and CMV-seronegative.

This sequence joins TRBV20-1 and TRBJ1-1; TRBD1 agrees at 7 bases. Germline CDR1 reads DFQATT; CDR2 reads SNEGSKA (reference sequence). J gave up 3 bases and V 8 bases, and 3 bases lay outside the gene matches. The CDR3 loop spans 11 amino acids. CDR3: CSFQGDTEAFF. The CDR3, as DNA: TGCAGTTTTCAGGGGGACACTGAAGCTTTCTTT.

The chain combines TRBV18 with TRBJ1-1, with TRBD1 identical over 12 bases. V was clipped by 8 bases and J by 6 bases; unmatched bases: 7. CDR3 size: 14 residues. The germline V gene has CDR1 KGHSH and CDR2 LQKENI. The CDR3 bases are TGTGCCAGCGCCAGCGGGACAGGGGGCCCTGAAGCTTTCTTT. Amino acids: CASASGTGGPEAFF.

The rearrangement links TRBV28 to TRBJ1-4; no firm D call. Germline values: CDR1 MDHEN, CDR2 SYDVKM. Between the trimmed V and J ends, which lost 1 base and 8 bases, there was a span of 17 bases. The CDR3 has 16 amino acids. CDR3 sequence (DNA): TGTGCCAGCAGTTTATCATCGGGAACAAGTGAGGAAAAACTGTTTTTT. Amino acids: CASSLSSGTSEEKLFF.

This chain uses TRBV5-1 with TRBJ2-7, with D perhaps matching TRBD1 (6 bases). The length of the CDR3 is 13 residues. The germline V gene has CDR1 SGHRS and CDR2 YFSETQ. Trimming took off 1 base at V and 5 bases at J, with 10 bases between the two ends. The CDR3 nucleotides are TGCGCCAGCAGCTTGCGCAGGGGCGACGAGCAGTACTTC. It translates to CASSLRRGDEQYF.

This chain joins TRBV5-4 and TRBJ2-1; 12 bases fit TRBD2. Unmatched junction bases numbered 6, after V lost 0 bases and J lost 8 bases. Per the germline V gene, CDR1 is SGHNT and CDR2 is YYREEE (reference sequence). This CDR3 has 16 amino acids. CDR3 coding DNA: TGTGCCAGCAGCTTGGTCGGACTAGCGGGAAGGGATGAGCAGTTCTTC. This gives the protein CASSLVGLAGRDEQFF.

The chain joins TRBV18 to TRBJ2-1; 7 bases fit TRBD2. Looked up from germline, CDR1 is KGHSH and CDR2 is LQKENI. Unmatched junction bases numbered 7, after V lost 3 bases and J lost 5 bases. There are 15 residues in the CDR3. The CDR3 is CASSPPRTRDNEQFF. Written as DNA, the CDR3 is TGTGCCAGCTCACCCCCACGGACTAGGGACAATGAGCAGTTCTTC.